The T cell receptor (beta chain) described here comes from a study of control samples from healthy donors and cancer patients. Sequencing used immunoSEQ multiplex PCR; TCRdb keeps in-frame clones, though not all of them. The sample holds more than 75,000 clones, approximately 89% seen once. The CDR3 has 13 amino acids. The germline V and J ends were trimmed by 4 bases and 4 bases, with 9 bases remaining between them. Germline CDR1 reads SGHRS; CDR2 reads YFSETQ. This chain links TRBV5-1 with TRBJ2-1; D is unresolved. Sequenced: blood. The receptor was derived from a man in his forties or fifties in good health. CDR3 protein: CASSRESYNEQFF. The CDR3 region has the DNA TGCGCCAGCAGCAGGGAATCTTACAATGAGCAGTTCTTC. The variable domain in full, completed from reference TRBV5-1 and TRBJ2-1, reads KAGVTQTPRYLIKTRGQQVTLSCSPISGHRSVSWYQQTPGQGLQFLFEYFSETQRNKGNFPGRFSGRQFSNSRSEMNVSTLELGDSALYLCASSRESYNEQFFGPGTRLTVL.